Below, one T cell receptor beta chain is given with its context. This sample stems from a study of T cell changes during pregnancy in multiple sclerosis. V shed 6 bases and J shed 2 bases, with 12 bases lying between them. CDR3 length equals 13 residues. The V gene's germline CDR1 is SGHKS and CDR2 YYEKEE (reference sequence). Some clones are missing from TCRdb's copy, which holds only in-frame ones; the method was immunoSEQ multiplex PCR. The sample has about 57,000 clones, around 92% seen once. The V and J genes are TRBV5-5 and TRBJ2-7; no reliable D call. The source is a female donor with multiple sclerosis, enrolled in a pregnancy study. The source was CD4+ T cells from peripheral blood mononuclear cells, collected in the second trimester of pregnancy. This CDR3 reads CASKVGITYEQYF. The CDR3 DNA reads TGTGCCAGCAAAGTGGGCATTACCTACGAGCAGTACTTC.